This T cell receptor (beta chain) was obtained from a study of T cell responses to AZD1222 COVID-19 vaccine. Findings of the study overall: Donors, mostly white British, included more females; clonal diversity was possibly underestimated. Researchers took repertoire samples only after the peak T cell response had come. Recipients of two AZD1222 doses showed rising Spike-specific TCR breadth and depth. Seropositivity was recorded at baseline in only 6 or 7 AZD1222 recipients.

Germline V gene lookup returns CDR1 LGHNA and CDR2 YSLEER. The junction had 3 bases not matched to a gene; V was cut back by 3 bases and J by 2 bases. This CDR3 is 15 amino acids long. About this clone itself: Its antigen is currently unknown.

The data were produced by immunoSEQ multiplex PCR, yet TCRdb's version contains in-frame clones alone and is incomplete. The repertoire has 110,000 or so clones, roughly 90% of them found once; the top ten carry 3.1%. The chain has TRBV4-3 and TRBJ2-7; TRBD1 matches at 11 bases. This TCR was recovered from an adult in good health. Sequences were derived from peripheral blood, sampled on day 0 of MenACWY control vaccination. CDR3 sequence reads: CASSQSDRGPYEQYF. CDR3 coding DNA: TGCGCCAGCAGCCAGTCGGACAGGGGGCCCTACGAGCAGTACTTC.